Sequencing of this TCR beta chain was carried out in a study of T cells in Graves' hyperthyroidism and ophthalmopathy. The length of the CDR3 is 13 residues. The germline V and J ends were trimmed by 2 bases and 4 bases, with 6 bases remaining between them. At least ten counts were recorded for this clonotype. It was RNA transcripts that yielded the amplified TCR beta CDR3 regions. Using the HTBI primer set, a first-round RT-PCR was run on the TCR CDR3. TCRdb independently ran MiXCR on the multiplex PCR reads; one entry per CDR3 protein. The data contain approximately 300,000 distinct CDR3 sequences, about 17% of them singletons.

The receptor comes from a woman aged 55-69 years with Graves' ophthalmopathy. Source material: blood. V gene TRBV12-3 or TRBV12-4 combines with J gene TRBJ1-3; perhaps TRBD1 as D (5 bases). CDR3 protein: CASSLYRGNTIYF. CDR3 nucleotides: TGTGCCAGCAGTTTATACAGGGGAAACACCATATATTTT.